The clone carrying this T cell receptor (beta chain) came up many times. The data belong to a study of early T cells in non-severe SARS-CoV-2 infection. This CDR3 contains 13 residues. Germline-derived CDR1 and CDR2 are SNHLY and FYNNEI. V lost 6 bases to trimming and J lost 4 bases, with 9 bases between them. TCRdb re-called the 5' RACE reads through MiXCR, storing one row per CDR3 protein. The sample holds some 71,000 distinct CDR3 sequences; roughly 9.5% are singletons and the top ten take less than 6.5%. The sample comprised whole blood. The sequence was collected from an adult who was a healthcare worker with PCR-confirmed SARS-CoV-2 infection or an uninfected control (not recorded which). The chain joins TRBV2 to TRBJ2-2; the D gene is possibly TRBD1 (6 bases). The DNA of the CDR3 is TGTGCCAGCAGCGACAGGAGCACCGGGGAGCTGTTTTTT. Translating it yields CASSDRSTGELFF.